The 27 T cell receptor beta chains reported below all come from one sample, sequenced in a study of cytomegalovirus exposure and HLA in healthy donors. The primer mix had 60 Vbeta and 13 Jbeta primers. The data were produced by immunoSEQ multiplex PCR, yet TCRdb's version contains in-frame clones alone and is incomplete. Here the sample spans approximately 120,000 clones, approximately 78% being singletons. The sequencing input was PBMCs. These TCRs come from a woman aged 25 to 45 in good health and CMV-seronegative.

This clone was recorded a few times. This rearrangement joins TRBV2 to TRBJ2-1, with unresolved D. CDR1 SNHLY and CDR2 FYNNEI come from the germline V gene. CDR3 size: 13 residues. V was cut by 7 bases and J by 2 bases, with 9 bases left in between. Written as DNA, the CDR3 is TGTGCCAGCATCGAGGCAGCCTACAATGAGCAGTTCTTC. It translates to CASIEAAYNEQFF.

V and J are TRBV6-4 and TRBJ1-6; D gene ambiguous. Between the trimmed V and J ends, which lost 10 bases and 5 bases, there was a span of 15 bases. The CDR3 spans 14 residues. The germline CDR1 and CDR2 sequences are MRHNA and SNTAGT. The CDR3 DNA reads TGTGCCACCAGCTCGGGGTTACATAATTCACCCCTCCACTTT. Its protein is CATSSGLHNSPLHF.

The genes are TRBV7-3 and TRBJ2-1; 7 bases are a match to TRBD2. Germline assignment: CDR1 SGHTA and CDR2 FQGTGA. The CDR3 runs 16 residues. The V segment lost 0 bases and the J segment 2 bases; nucleotides outside the gene matches: 4. The CDR3 region is CASSLTGGSPYNEQFF. CDR3 coding DNA: TGTGCCAGCAGCTTAACGGGCGGGAGCCCCTACAATGAGCAGTTCTTC.

A remark on this clone: Other nucleotide sequences in the sample specify the same CDR3. The chain uses TRBV19 and TRBJ1-5, with 11 bases fitting TRBD1. CDR3 length: 14 residues. Trimming removed 7 bases from V and 4 bases from J; junction bases left unmatched: 3. The germline gives CDR1 LNHDA, CDR2 SQIVND (reference sequence). The CDR3, as DNA: TGTGCCAGTACCGGGACAGGGGGGAATCAGCCCCAGCATTTT. Protein: CASTGTGGNQPQHF. Looking up the rest from reference TRBV19 and TRBJ1-5 gives the full variable domain: DGGITQSPKYLFRKEGQNVTLSCEQNLNHDAMYWYRQDPGQGLRLIYYSQIVNDFQKGDIAEGYSVSREKKESFPLTVTSAQKNPTAFYLCASTGTGGNQPQHFGDGTRLSIL.

The V call is TRBV4-2, the J call TRBJ1-2; D gene ambiguous. Germline CDR1 LGHNA, CDR2 YNFKEQ. Trimming stripped 0 bases from V and 9 bases from J, with 8 bases between. CDR3 length: 12 residues. This chain's CDR3 is CASSQELASYTF. The CDR3, as DNA: TGTGCCAGCAGCCAAGAACTCGCTAGCTACACCTTC.

V and J are TRBV5-6 and TRBJ1-4; a weak D match, TRBD1 (6 bases). CDR3 length equals 14 residues. V shed 3 bases and J shed 4 bases, with 10 bases lying between them. The germline CDR1 and CDR2 sequences are SGHDT and YYEEEE. The CDR3 loop is CASSSLDSNEKLFF. The DNA of the CDR3 is TGTGCCAGCAGCTCGTTGGACAGTAATGAAAAACTGTTTTTT.

The V gene is TRBV18, the J gene TRBJ2-5; a weak D match, TRBD1 (6 bases). This CDR3 is built from 15 residues. Germline CDR1 reads KGHSH; CDR2 reads LQKENI. Trimming removed 3 bases at V and 2 bases at J, with 13 bases between. DNA of the CDR3: TGTGCCAGCTCACCTGGACAGAATCAACAAGAGACCCAGTACTTC. It translates to CASSPGQNQQETQYF.

The chain couples TRBV7-8 to TRBJ1-1, with a weak D call TRBD1 (5 bases). Germline V gene data show CDR1 as SGHVS and CDR2 as FQNEAQ. V was clipped by 5 bases and J by 1 base, with 11 bases between them. The CDR3 length is 14 residues. The chain's CDR3 is CASSIGHKNTEAFF. DNA of the CDR3: TGTGCCAGCAGCATCGGACACAAGAACACTGAAGCTTTCTTT. Variable domain in full (rest from reference TRBV7-8 and TRBJ1-1): GAGVSQSPRYKVAKRGQDVALRCDPISGHVSLFWYQQALGQGPEFLTYFQNEAQLDKSGLPSDRFFAERPEGSVSTLKIQRTQQEDSAVYLCASSIGHKNTEAFFGQGTRLTVV.

V gene TRBV5-1 combines with J gene TRBJ2-7, with D possibly TRBD2 on 5 matching bases. The ends were cut back, 2 bases at V and 3 bases at J, with 9 bases in the middle. CDR1 and CDR2 from the germline V gene are SGHRS and YFSETQ. The CDR3 spans 13 residues. The DNA for the CDR3 is TGCGCCAGCAGCTTCGCCGGAGGCTACGAGCAGTACTTC. This codes for CASSFAGGYEQYF.

V usage is TRBV9 and J usage is TRBJ2-5; 13 bases are shared with TRBD2. Trimming cost V 3 bases and J 1 base; bases outside gene matches: 9. CDR3 length: 18 residues. Germline CDR1 SGDLS, CDR2 YYNGEE. The CDR3 nucleotides read TGTGCCAGCAGCGGCTCCGGGACTAGCGGGGCGTTCCAAGAGACCCAGTACTTC. It specifies CASSGSGTSGAFQETQYF.

V and J are TRBV6-1 and TRBJ1-5; TRBD1 matches 10 bases. J gave up 1 base and V 4 bases, and 10 bases lay outside the gene matches. Germline CDR1 and CDR2: MNHNS and SASEGT. The CDR3 runs 18 residues. The CDR3 region has the DNA TGTGCCAGCAGTGGCCGGGACAGGGGTTTACCCAGCAATCAGCCCCAGCATTTT. This encodes CASSGRDRGLPSNQPQHF.

The chain joins TRBV19 to TRBJ1-3, with D perhaps matching TRBD1 (5 bases). V was shortened by 2 bases and J by 1 base, with 12 bases between the two germline ends. Germline loops: CDR1 LNHDA, CDR2 SQIVND (reference sequence). The CDR3 has 16 amino acids. The CDR3 reads CASSILGDPSGNTIYF. The CDR3 DNA is TGTGCCAGTAGTATATTAGGGGATCCATCTGGAAACACCATATATTTT.

The chain uses TRBV19 and TRBJ2-7; no firm D call. This CDR3 comprises 14 residues. V was clipped by 1 base and J by 2 bases, with 9 bases between them. The germline V gene encodes CDR1 LNHDA and CDR2 SQIVND (reference sequence). The CDR3: CASSIGGTTYEQYF. CDR3 bases: TGTGCCAGTAGTATAGGAGGCACCACCTACGAGCAGTACTTC.

This chain joins TRBV11-2 and TRBJ2-7; possible D gene TRBD2, 6 bases. The germline V gene encodes CDR1 SGHAT and CDR2 FQNNGV. CDR3 length equals 14 residues. V lost 5 bases to trimming and J lost 0 bases, with 11 bases between them. In nucleotides, the CDR3 is TGTGCCAGCAGCCACGGGGGTCCCTCCTACGAGCAGTACTTC. Its protein product is CASSHGGPSYEQYF. Full variable domain (remainder filled in from reference TRBV11-2 and TRBJ2-7): EAGVAQSPRYKIIEKRQSVAFWCNPISGHATLYWYQQILGQGPKLLIQFQNNGVVDDSQLPKDRFSAERLKGVDSTLKIQPAKLEDSAVYLCASSHGGPSYEQYFGPGTRLTVT.

This chain uses TRBV6-6 with TRBJ2-3; 10 bases agree with TRBD2. Trimming at V came to 5 bases and at J to 2 bases, leaving 4 bases not matched to a gene. Germline V gene lookup returns CDR1 MNHNY and CDR2 SVGAGI (reference sequence). This CDR3 has 15 amino acids. CDR3 sequence reads: CASSVTSGITDTQYF. The CDR3 DNA reads as TGTGCCAGCAGTGTCACTAGCGGGATCACAGATACGCAGTATTTT.

CDR3 region: CASSSGQRRIDTEAFF. The CDR3 DNA reads TGTGCCAGCAGCAGCGGACAGCGGCGTATAGACACTGAAGCTTTCTTT. The V call is TRBV21-1, the J call TRBJ1-1; the D call of TRBD1 is as the table states it, not checked on the DNA. TRBV21-1 is deemed a pseudogene. CDR3 length: 16 residues.

The chain couples TRBV2 to TRBJ2-5; 8 bases align to TRBD2. The CDR3 runs to 15 residues. The germline gives CDR1 SNHLY, CDR2 FYNNEI. V dropped 5 bases and J dropped 0; count of bases not matched to a gene: 5. The CDR3 nucleotides read TGTGCCAGCAGTAGGGAGCGGGGGAACCAAGAGACCCAGTACTTC. This encodes CASSRERGNQETQYF.

This clone was observed once. The J gene is TRBJ2-7, the V gene TRBV5-3; 11 nucleotides agree with TRBD2. TRBV5-3 is labeled an ORF, and its function is uncertain. J gave up 4 bases and V 3 bases, and 9 bases lay outside the gene matches. This CDR3 has 16 residues. Here the CDR3 reads CARSYLPSGRPYEQYF. The CDR3 DNA reads TGTGCCAGAAGCTACCTACCTAGCGGGAGGCCTTACGAGCAGTACTTC.

The V gene is TRBV28, the J gene TRBJ1-5; D remains ambiguous. Trimming cost V 2 bases and J 0 bases, with 8 bases left between them. The CDR3 extends over 15 amino acids. Germline values: CDR1 MDHEN, CDR2 SYDVKM. CDR3 amino acids: CASSLAGGSNQPQHF. The CDR3 nucleotides are TGTGCCAGCAGTTTAGCCGGCGGTAGCAATCAGCCCCAGCATTTT. The whole variable domain, filled in from reference TRBV28 and TRBJ1-5, reads DVKVTQSSRYLVKRTGEKVFLECVQDMDHENMFWYRQDPGLGLRLIYFSYDVKMKEKGDIPEGYSVSREKKERFSLILESASTNQTSMYLCASSLAGGSNQPQHFGDGTRLSIL.

The CDR3 sequence is CASTDRGPNQPQHF. As DNA, the CDR3 is TGTGCCAGTACCGACAGGGGGCCCAATCAGCCCCAGCATTTT. The V call is TRBV19, the J call TRBJ1-5; 10 positions match TRBD1. The J segment lost 3 bases and the V segment lost 7 bases, leaving 3 bases of the junction unmatched. Germline CDR1 and CDR2: LNHDA and SQIVND (reference sequence). The CDR3 is made up of 14 amino acids.

V usage is TRBV5-1 and J usage is TRBJ2-7, with D uncertain. Trimming took off 3 bases at V and 2 bases at J, with 15 bases between the two ends. CDR1 is SGHRS and CDR2 is YFSETQ in the germline V gene. This CDR3 is built from 15 residues. CDR3 sequence (DNA): TGCGCCAGCAGCTCCCGACAACCCGGCACCTACGAGCAGTACTTC. This sequence encodes CASSSRQPGTYEQYF.

The chain employs TRBV30 and TRBJ1-1; unclear D gene. The ends were cut back, 2 bases at V and 1 base at J, with 14 bases in the middle. This CDR3 is 15 amino acids long. Germline V gives CDR1 GTSNPN, CDR2 SVGIG (reference sequence). The CDR3 DNA sequence: TGTGCCTGGAGTCAGATTAGACTCCCGAACACTGAAGCTTTCTTT. It yields the protein CAWSQIRLPNTEAFF.

J is TRBJ2-7 and V is TRBV6-5, with a weak D call TRBD1 (5 bases). The CDR3 totals 14 residues. Germline CDR1 and CDR2: MNHEY and SVGAGI. Trimming shortened V by 5 bases and J by 3 bases, and 14 bases separated the two germline ends. CDR3 sequence (DNA): TGTGCCAGCAGTGAATTTGGGGCAGACTACGAGCAGTACTTC. Amino acid sequence: CASSEFGADYEQYF.

The chain has TRBV6-1 and TRBJ2-3; D remains unclear. With 7 bases removed from V and 2 bases from J, the gap between germline ends came to 13 bases. This CDR3 region has 14 residues. In germline, CDR1 is MNHNS, CDR2 SASEGT. CDR3 residues: CASTYGGDTDTQYF. The CDR3 coding sequence is TGTGCCAGCACTTACGGTGGAGACACAGATACGCAGTATTTT.

The chain employs TRBV30 and TRBJ2-5, with D possibly TRBD1 on 6 matching bases. The V gene's germline CDR1 is GTSNPN and CDR2 SVGIG (reference sequence). The CDR3 sequence is 16 residues long. The ends were cut back, 0 bases at V and 0 bases at J, with 14 bases in the middle. The CDR3 coding sequence is TGTGCCTGGAGTGTCGGACAGCGCTTCTACCAAGAGACCCAGTACTTC. Protein: CAWSVGQRFYQETQYF.

This clone was counted a few times. The rearrangement uses TRBV7-6 and TRBJ2-1; TRBD1 might be the D (5 bases). Trimming stripped 1 base from V and 6 bases from J, with 13 bases between. This CDR3 has 15 amino acids. From germline, CDR1 is SGHVS and CDR2 FNYEAQ. The CDR3 DNA follows: TGTGCCAGCAGCTTAGGTCAGGGTTCGTTCAATGAGCAGTTCTTC. It yields the protein CASSLGQGSFNEQFF.

This chain links TRBV18 with TRBJ1-2; the D gene is possibly TRBD1 (6 bases). Trimming removed 3 bases at V and 5 bases at J, with 16 bases between. Per germline, CDR1 KGHSH and CDR2 LQKENI. The CDR3 is 15 residues long. CDR3 sequence (DNA): TGTGCCAGCTCACCTTTCGAGGGCAGGGGATATGGCTACACCTTC. Protein: CASSPFEGRGYGYTF.